A selection of T cell receptor beta chains follows, all from one sample in a study of graft-versus-host responses after intestinal transplantation. TCRdb's copy holds only in-frame clones and misses some; the assay was immunoSEQ multiplex PCR. The table lists about 88,000 clones, 85% to 95% of them singletons, with about 0.2% in the top ten. For these TCRs, the target antigens are not known. The sequencing used unstimulated CD4+ T cells sorted from spleen or lymph node cells, collected before transplant. The receptors were gathered from a human donor who was the organ donor for an intestinal transplant. Both conserved end residues are part of each CDR3. A D gene is named only where the DNA matches it firmly. Some rows have no size entry. The others give once, few or many, or a class for an expanded clone.

CDR3aa: CASLDGFQETQYF; CDR3nt: TGTGCCAGCCTCGACGGATTCCAAGAGACCCAGTACTTC; v_gene: TRBV2; j_gene: TRBJ2-5; d_gene: NA; abundance: NA
CDR3aa: CASSLWARGGGNQPQHF; CDR3nt: TGTGCCAGCAGTTTATGGGCCAGGGGTGGAGGCAATCAGCCCCAGCATTTT; v_gene: TRBV27; j_gene: TRBJ1-5; d_gene: NA; abundance: NA
CDR3aa: CASSPYSGSNQPQHF; CDR3nt: TGCGCCAGCAGCCCGTACTCGGGCAGCAATCAGCCCCAGCATTTT; v_gene: TRBV5-1; j_gene: TRBJ1-5; d_gene: NA; abundance: NA
CDR3aa: CSARRGNEKLFF; CDR3nt: TGCAGCGCCAGGAGGGGCAATGAAAAACTGTTTTTT; v_gene: TRBV29-1; j_gene: TRBJ1-4; d_gene: NA; abundance: NA
CDR3aa: CASTSRSPLHF; CDR3nt: TGTGCCAGCACCTCTCGATCACCCCTCCACTTT; v_gene: TRBV6-1; j_gene: TRBJ1-6; d_gene: NA; abundance: NA
CDR3aa: CASTNTGGGYGYTF; CDR3nt: TGTGCCAGCACCAACACGGGGGGCGGCTATGGCTACACCTTC; v_gene: TRBV9; j_gene: TRBJ1-2; d_gene: NA; abundance: NA
CDR3aa: CATSRSEFGGARRNTEAFF; CDR3nt: TGTGCCACCAGCAGATCGGAATTTGGGGGGGCCAGGCGGAACACTGAAGCTTTCTTT; v_gene: TRBV15; j_gene: TRBJ1-1; d_gene: NA; abundance: NA
CDR3aa: CASSLTGINSPLHF; CDR3nt: TGTGCCAGCAGCTTAACAGGGATTAATTCACCCCTCCACTTT; v_gene: TRBV5-6; j_gene: TRBJ1-6; d_gene: NA; abundance: NA
CDR3aa: CASSFDRNTEAFF; CDR3nt: TGCGCCAGCAGCTTCGACAGGAACACTGAAGCTTTCTTT; v_gene: TRBV5-1; j_gene: TRBJ1-1; d_gene: NA; abundance: NA
CDR3aa: CASSLVMGSGNTGELFF; CDR3nt: TGTGCCAGCAGCTTAGTCATGGGTAGCGGAAACACCGGGGAGCTGTTTTTT; v_gene: TRBV7-2; j_gene: TRBJ2-2; d_gene: NA; abundance: once
CDR3aa: CASSSGTSIGEQFF; CDR3nt: TGTGCCAGCAGTTCCGGGACTAGTATTGGTGAGCAGTTCTTC; v_gene: TRBV6-5; j_gene: TRBJ2-1; d_gene: TRBD2; abundance: NA
CDR3aa: CASSELRGLYNSPLHF; CDR3nt: TGTGCCAGCAGTGAACTCCGGGGCCTTTATAATTCACCCCTCCACTTT; v_gene: TRBV2; j_gene: TRBJ1-6; d_gene: NA; abundance: NA
CDR3aa: CASSLEPGGTYEQYF; CDR3nt: TGTGCCAGCAGCTTAGAGCCGGGGGGTACCTACGAGCAGTACTTC; v_gene: TRBV7-2; j_gene: TRBJ2-7; d_gene: TRBD2; abundance: NA
CDR3aa: CATRSSNQPQHF; CDR3nt: TGTGCCACCAGATCGAGCAATCAGCCTCAGCATTTT; v_gene: TRBV15; j_gene: TRBJ1-5; d_gene: NA; abundance: NA
CDR3aa: CASSLTADGYDYTF; CDR3nt: TGTGCCAGCAGCTTAACGGCGGATGGCTATGACTACACCTTC; v_gene: TRBV7-3; j_gene: TRBJ1-2; d_gene: NA; abundance: NA
CDR3aa: CASSSPTGTGNSPLHF; CDR3nt: TGTGCCAGCAGCTCTCCCACCGGGACAGGAAATTCACCCCTCCACTTT; v_gene: TRBV5-4; j_gene: TRBJ1-6; d_gene: TRBD1; abundance: NA
CDR3aa: CASSIRDTYEQYF; CDR3nt: TGTGCCAGTAGTATCAGGGATACCTACGAGCAGTACTTC; v_gene: TRBV19; j_gene: TRBJ2-7; d_gene: NA; abundance: NA
CDR3aa: CASSSRDRVSEAFF; CDR3nt: TGTGCCAGTAGTTCCCGGGACAGGGTGTCTGAAGCTTTCTTT; v_gene: TRBV19; j_gene: TRBJ1-1; d_gene: TRBD1; abundance: few
CDR3aa: CASSLGQVDRAKNIQYF; CDR3nt: TGTGCCAGCAGCTTAGGACAGGTGGATCGGGCCAAAAACATTCAGTACTTC; v_gene: TRBV11-2; j_gene: TRBJ2-4; d_gene: NA; abundance: NA
CDR3aa: CASSFGQGDSSGGYTF; CDR3nt: TGCGCCAGCAGCTTCGGACAGGGGGACTCTTCCGGTGGCTACACCTTC; v_gene: TRBV5-1; j_gene: TRBJ1-2; d_gene: TRBD1; abundance: NA
CDR3aa: CASSPYQETQYF; CDR3nt: TGTGCCAGCAGCCCCTACCAAGAGACCCAGTACTTC; v_gene: TRBV28; j_gene: TRBJ2-5; d_gene: NA; abundance: NA
CDR3aa: CAWRGPGQGRYEQYF; CDR3nt: TGTGCCTGGAGGGGACCGGGACAGGGAAGATACGAGCAGTACTTC; v_gene: TRBV30; j_gene: TRBJ2-7; d_gene: TRBD1; abundance: NA
CDR3aa: CASSIETGQPQHF; CDR3nt: TGTGCCAGCAGTATTGAAACCGGTCAGCCCCAGCATTTT; v_gene: TRBV19; j_gene: TRBJ1-5; d_gene: NA; abundance: NA
CDR3aa: CASSQVRQSYNSPLHF; CDR3nt: TGTGCCAGCAGCCAAGTAAGGCAGAGCTATAATTCACCCCTCCACTTT; v_gene: TRBV4-2; j_gene: TRBJ1-6; d_gene: NA; abundance: once
CDR3aa: CASSLGQGNQPQHF; CDR3nt: TGTGCCAGCAGCTTAGGACAGGGTAATCAGCCCCAGCATTTT; v_gene: TRBV11-2; j_gene: TRBJ1-5; d_gene: TRBD1; abundance: NA
CDR3aa: CASSFRTSGGSSDTQYF; CDR3nt: TGTGCCAGCAGCTTCCGGACTAGCGGGGGGAGTTCAGATACGCAGTATTTT; v_gene: TRBV7-2; j_gene: TRBJ2-3; d_gene: TRBD2; abundance: NA
CDR3aa: CASSEAHGNYGYTF; CDR3nt: TGTGCCAGCAGTGAAGCCCACGGGAACTATGGCTACACCTTC; v_gene: TRBV27; j_gene: TRBJ1-2; d_gene: NA; abundance: NA
CDR3aa: CAWLQGNFNSPLHF; CDR3nt: TGTGCCTGGTTACAGGGGAACTTTAATTCACCCCTCCACTTT; v_gene: TRBV30; j_gene: TRBJ1-6; d_gene: TRBD1; abundance: NA
CDR3aa: CASGLTSTLNTEAFF; CDR3nt: TGTGCTAGTGGTTTGACCTCGACCCTGAACACTGAAGCTTTCTTT; v_gene: TRBV12-5; j_gene: TRBJ1-1; d_gene: NA; abundance: NA
CDR3aa: CASSFVGQSYEQYF; CDR3nt: TGTGCCAGCAGCTTCGTCGGACAGTCCTACGAGCAGTACTTC; v_gene: TRBV11-2; j_gene: TRBJ2-7; d_gene: NA; abundance: NA
CDR3aa: CASSLVADPTYEQYF; CDR3nt: TGTGCCAGCAGCTTAGTGGCGGACCCTACCTACGAGCAGTACTTC; v_gene: TRBV11-2; j_gene: TRBJ2-7; d_gene: NA; abundance: NA
CDR3aa: CASSLANGGAMETQYF; CDR3nt: TGTGCCAGCAGCTTAGCTAACGGGGGGGCAATGGAGACCCAGTACTTC; v_gene: TRBV7-9; j_gene: TRBJ2-5; d_gene: TRBD2; abundance: NA
CDR3aa: CSVEQLQETQYF; CDR3nt: TGCAGCGTTGAACAGCTACAAGAGACCCAGTACTTC; v_gene: TRBV29-1; j_gene: TRBJ2-5; d_gene: NA; abundance: NA
CDR3aa: CASSFIIGSVAGANVLTF; CDR3nt: TGTGCCAGCAGTTTCATCATCGGGTCTGTAGCGGGGGCCAACGTCCTGACTTTC; v_gene: TRBV28; j_gene: TRBJ2-6; d_gene: NA; abundance: few
CDR3aa: CASSTSWDRTTGELFF; CDR3nt: TGTGCCAGCAGCACTTCGTGGGACCGAACCACCGGGGAGCTGTTTTTT; v_gene: TRBV7-6; j_gene: TRBJ2-2; d_gene: NA; abundance: NA
CDR3aa: CASSGPPYTEAFF; CDR3nt: TGTGCCAGCAGTGGGCCCCCGTACACTGAAGCTTTCTTT; v_gene: TRBV2; j_gene: TRBJ1-1; d_gene: NA; abundance: NA
CDR3aa: CAISPNTGELFF; CDR3nt: TGTGCCATCAGTCCTAACACCGGGGAGCTGTTTTTT; v_gene: TRBV10-3; j_gene: TRBJ2-2; d_gene: NA; abundance: NA
CDR3aa: CASSAGQGTYEQYF; CDR3nt: TGCGCCAGCAGCGCAGGACAGGGGACCTACGAGCAGTACTTC; v_gene: TRBV5-1; j_gene: TRBJ2-7; d_gene: TRBD1; abundance: NA
CDR3aa: CASRGTGRSYEQYF; CDR3nt: TGTGCCAGCAGAGGGACAGGGCGATCCTACGAGCAGTACTTC; v_gene: TRBV2; j_gene: TRBJ2-7; d_gene: TRBD1; abundance: few
CDR3aa: CASSFPGSDTQYF; CDR3nt: TGTGCCAGCAGCTTCCCTGGCTCCGATACGCAGTATTTT; v_gene: TRBV5-4; j_gene: TRBJ2-3; d_gene: NA; abundance: NA
CDR3aa: CASSRGDRVTYEQYF; CDR3nt: TGTGCCAGCAGCCGAGGGGACAGGGTAACCTACGAGCAGTACTTC; v_gene: TRBV28; j_gene: TRBJ2-7; d_gene: TRBD1; abundance: NA
CDR3aa: CASKILTGYGYTF; CDR3nt: TGTGCCAGCAAAATCTTGACAGGATATGGCTACACCTTC; v_gene: TRBV2; j_gene: TRBJ1-2; d_gene: NA; abundance: NA
CDR3aa: CSVGGQGYNEQFF; CDR3nt: TGCAGCGTTGGAGGACAGGGCTACAATGAGCAGTTCTTC; v_gene: TRBV29-1; j_gene: TRBJ2-1; d_gene: TRBD1; abundance: once
CDR3aa: CASSYGESGTQYF; CDR3nt: TGTGCCAGCAGTTACGGCGAAAGTGGTACGCAGTATTTT; v_gene: TRBV6-5; j_gene: TRBJ2-3; d_gene: NA; abundance: NA
CDR3aa: CASSQVATTLEQYF; CDR3nt: TGTGCCAGTAGTCAGGTTGCTACAACCTTAGAGCAGTACTTC; v_gene: TRBV19; j_gene: TRBJ2-5; d_gene: NA; abundance: NA
CDR3aa: CASSSGALSQPQHF; CDR3nt: TGTGCCAGCAGCTCGGGGGCGCTCAGTCAGCCCCAGCATTTT; v_gene: TRBV6-5; j_gene: TRBJ1-5; d_gene: NA; abundance: NA
CDR3aa: CASRRVDTQYF; CDR3nt: TGTGCCAGCCGACGAGTAGATACGCAGTATTTT; v_gene: TRBV28; j_gene: TRBJ2-3; d_gene: NA; abundance: NA
CDR3aa: CASSLAAGAYEQYF; CDR3nt: TGCGCCAGCAGCTTGGCCGCTGGGGCCTACGAGCAGTACTTC; v_gene: TRBV5-1; j_gene: TRBJ2-7; d_gene: NA; abundance: NA
CDR3aa: CASSLGTSGNTIYF; CDR3nt: TGCGCCAGCAGCTTGGGCACCTCCGGAAACACCATATATTTT; v_gene: TRBV5-1; j_gene: TRBJ1-3; d_gene: NA; abundance: NA
CDR3aa: CASSSRTGQYNSPLHF; CDR3nt: TGCGCCAGCAGCTCGAGAACGGGACAATATAATTCACCCCTCCACTTT; v_gene: TRBV5-1; j_gene: TRBJ1-6; d_gene: NA; abundance: NA
CDR3aa: CASTTGQGVPLGEAFF; CDR3nt: TGTGCCAGCACCACGGGACAGGGGGTCCCCCTAGGTGAAGCTTTCTTT; v_gene: TRBV28; j_gene: TRBJ1-1; d_gene: TRBD1; abundance: once